This T cell receptor (beta chain) derives from a study of T-cell reconstitution after alpha-beta-depleted transplantation in children. CDR1 and CDR2 from the germline V gene are MDHEN and SYDVKM. This CDR3 region has 16 residues. V was clipped by 2 bases and J by 6 bases; unmatched bases: 9. Study-wide points: By one year post-transplant, T-cell counts and diversity largely arose from T cells that were newly produced. Roughly two months post-transplant, alpha-beta T cells reportedly originated from several hundred graft clones that had expanded.

It was with unique molecular identifiers that the TCRbeta library was prepared. A single record per CDR3 protein comes from TCRdb applying MiXCR to the PCR reads. This table has hundreds of thousands of distinct CDR3 sequences, around 15% appearing once. Regarding this clonotype: Its specificity is unknown.

This chain uses TRBV28 with TRBJ2-7; 11 bases line up with TRBD2. The source is a boy in the first two years of life who had a stem cell transplant for Wiskott-Aldrich syndrome, so the T cells may come from the graft donor. The source material was PBMCs, mostly from graft donor cells, sampled 360 days after TCRalphabeta/CD19-depleted stem cell transplant. CDR3 region: CASSLKLAGAPGEQYF. For the CDR3, the DNA is TGTGCCAGCAGTTTAAAACTAGCGGGGGCCCCCGGCGAGCAGTACTTC.